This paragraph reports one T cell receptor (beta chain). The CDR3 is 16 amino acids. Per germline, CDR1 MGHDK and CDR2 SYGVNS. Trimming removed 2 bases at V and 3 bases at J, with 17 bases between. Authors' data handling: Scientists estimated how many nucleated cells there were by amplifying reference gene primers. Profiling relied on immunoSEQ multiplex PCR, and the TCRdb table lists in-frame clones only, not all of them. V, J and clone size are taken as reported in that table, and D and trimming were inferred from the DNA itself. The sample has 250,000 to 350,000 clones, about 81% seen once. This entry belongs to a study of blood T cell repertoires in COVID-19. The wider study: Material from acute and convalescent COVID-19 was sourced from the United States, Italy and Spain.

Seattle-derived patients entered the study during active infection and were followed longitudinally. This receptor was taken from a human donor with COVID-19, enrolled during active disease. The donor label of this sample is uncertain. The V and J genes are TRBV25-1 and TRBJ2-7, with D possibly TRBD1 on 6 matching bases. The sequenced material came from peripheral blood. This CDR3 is CASSEGETGKGYEQYF. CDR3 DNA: TGTGCCAGCAGTGAAGGCGAAACAGGGAAAGGCTACGAGCAGTACTTC.